This T cell receptor (beta chain) emerged from a study of blood T cell repertoires in COVID-19. At the level of the study: Some COVID-19 samples were acute and others convalescent; all came from the United States, Italy and Spain. From T cells, B-cell-depleted T cells, or PBMCs came the material, which was cDNA or gDNA.

Authors' processing steps: Scientists estimated how many nucleated cells there were by amplifying reference gene primers. Sequencing used immunoSEQ multiplex PCR; TCRdb keeps in-frame clones, though not all of them. V and J calls and clone size are copied from that table; D and trimming were computed from the DNA. Found here are over 250,000 clones, less than 90% of them singletons; the top ten hold less than 3%. V lost 0 bases to trimming and J lost 10 bases; unmatched junction nucleotides: 2. The CDR3 is 12 amino acids. Per germline, CDR1 SGHDT and CDR2 YYEEEE. Cohort placement rested on clinical history that participants reported themselves.

This TCR came from a woman aged 45 to 65 who had recovered from COVID-19. The chain joins TRBV5-6 to TRBJ1-1, with 8 bases identical to TRBD1. Sequencing was done on a sample of PBMCs or T cells enriched from blood (not recorded which). CDR3 sequence (DNA): TGTGCCAGCAGCTTGGACGACAGGGGAGCTTTCTTT. Its protein is CASSLDDRGAFF. The variable domain in full, with the rest retrieved from reference TRBV5-6 and TRBJ1-1, is DAGVTQSPTHLIKTRGQQVTLRCSPKSGHDTVSWYQQALGQGPQFIFQYYEEEERQRGNFPDRFSGHQFPNYSSELNVNALLLGDSALYLCASSLDDRGAFFGQGTRLTVV.